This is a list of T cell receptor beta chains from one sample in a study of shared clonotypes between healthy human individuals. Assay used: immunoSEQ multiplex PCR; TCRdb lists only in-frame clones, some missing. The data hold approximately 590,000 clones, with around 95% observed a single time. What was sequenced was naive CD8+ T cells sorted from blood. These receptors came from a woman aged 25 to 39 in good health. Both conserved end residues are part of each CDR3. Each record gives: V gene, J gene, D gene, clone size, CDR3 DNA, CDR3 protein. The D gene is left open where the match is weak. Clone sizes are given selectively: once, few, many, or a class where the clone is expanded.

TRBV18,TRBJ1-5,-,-,TGTGCCAGCTCACCACCAACCCTCCCCGGTCAGCCCCAGCATTTT,CASSPPTLPGQPQHF
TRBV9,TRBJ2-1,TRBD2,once,TGTGCCAGCAGTTTAGCGGGAGCCCCGGGCAATGAGCAGTTCTTC,CASSLAGAPGNEQFF
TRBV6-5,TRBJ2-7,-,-,TGTGCCAGCAGTTCAGCGTACGAGCAGTACTTC,CASSSAYEQYF
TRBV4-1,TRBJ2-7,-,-,TGCGCCAGCAGCCAAGTCCTGGACTACCCCTACGAGCAGTACTTC,CASSQVLDYPYEQYF
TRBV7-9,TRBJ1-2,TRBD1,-,TGTGCCAGCAGCCGTGCACAGGGGGCTACGGGTGGCTACACCTTC,CASSRAQGATGGYTF
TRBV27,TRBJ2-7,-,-,TGTGCCAGCGGCCAGACAGTCTACGAGCAGTACTTC,CASGQTVYEQYF
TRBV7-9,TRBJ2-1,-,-,TGTGCCAGCAGCGAAGGGGCTGGGTTTGACATTCACAATGAGCAGTTCTTC,CASSEGAGFDIHNEQFF
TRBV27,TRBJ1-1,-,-,TGTGCCAGCAGTTTAGGGGGGAGCGCTGAAGCTTTCTTT,CASSLGGSAEAFF
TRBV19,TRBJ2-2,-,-,TGTGCCAGTCAAAGACTACAGGAGACCGGGGAGCTGTTTTTT,CASQRLQETGELFF
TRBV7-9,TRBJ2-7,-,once,TGTGCCAGCAGCCTGGACTCACCAAGCTCCTACGAGCAGTACTTC,CASSLDSPSSYEQYF
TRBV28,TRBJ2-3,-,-,TGTGCCAGCAGCCGCAAAACAGGGGAGGAAACAGATACGCAGTATTTT,CASSRKTGEETDTQYF
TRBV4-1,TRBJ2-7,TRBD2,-,TGCGCCAGCAGCCAATCCTTTAGCGGGGGTCTCTACGAGCAGTACTTC,CASSQSFSGGLYEQYF
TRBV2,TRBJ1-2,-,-,TGTGCCAGCAGAGAAACCGATAACTATGGCTACACCTTC,CASRETDNYGYTF
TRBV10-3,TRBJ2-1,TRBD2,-,TGTGCCATCAGTGAGGTGGGGACTAGCGGGAGGGCTAACAATGAGCAGTTCTTC,CAISEVGTSGRANNEQFF
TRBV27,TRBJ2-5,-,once,TGTGGCCGGGAGACCCAGTACTTC,CGRETQYF
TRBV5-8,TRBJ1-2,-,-,TGTGCCAGCAGCTTGGAGGGCGGGGAAGGTTGGGATGGCTACACCTTC,CASSLEGGEGWDGYTF
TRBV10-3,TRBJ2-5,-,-,TGTGCCATCAGTGACGGGAGGACAGCATCCTCCGGACGGGAGACCCAGTACTTC,CAISDGRTASSGRETQYF
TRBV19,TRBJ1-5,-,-,TGTGCCAGTAGTACGGGGGTTCAGCCCCAGCATTTT,CASSTGVQPQHF
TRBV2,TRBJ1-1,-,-,TGTGCCAGCAGTGTTGGGGGACCGAACACTGAAGCTTTCTTT,CASSVGGPNTEAFF
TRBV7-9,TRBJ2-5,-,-,TGTGCCAGCAGCCCGGGACCGACCCAAGCGGAAGAGACCCAGTACTTC,CASSPGPTQAEETQYF
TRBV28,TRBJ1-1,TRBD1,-,TGTGCCAGCAGTTTAGCTCAGGGGGCGATCGCTGAAGCTTTCTTT,CASSLAQGAIAEAFF
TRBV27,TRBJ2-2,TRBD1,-,TGTGCCAGCAGTTCGACAGGGTCGGCCGGGGAGCTGTTTTTT,CASSSTGSAGELFF
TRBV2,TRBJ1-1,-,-,TGTGCCAGCAGTGAACTTCAGGGGTCACCTGAAGCTTTCTTT,CASSELQGSPEAFF
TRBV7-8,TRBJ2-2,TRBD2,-,TGTGCCAGCAGCTTAGCGCGCAGCGGGAGCCCCGGGGAGCTGTTTTTT,CASSLARSGSPGELFF
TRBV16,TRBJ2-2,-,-,TGTGCCAGCAGCCAATCGACCCTTTTTACCGGGGAGCTGTTTTTT,CASSQSTLFTGELFF
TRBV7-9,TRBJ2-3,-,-,TGTGCCACCCAACAATTTAGCGGAGGGGCGAATACAGATACGCAGTATTTT,CATQQFSGGANTDTQYF
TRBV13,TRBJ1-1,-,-,TGTGCCAGCAGCCGACAGATTAACACTGAAGCTTTCTTT,CASSRQINTEAFF
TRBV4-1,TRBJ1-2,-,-,TGCGCCAGCAGCCATTACCTGCGGGTAGGGGGGGATGGCTACACCTTC,CASSHYLRVGGDGYTF
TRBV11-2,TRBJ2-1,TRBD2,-,TGTGCCAGCAGCTTAGTTCCCTTAGGGCGGGAGGGTAATGAGCAGTTCTTC,CASSLVPLGREGNEQFF
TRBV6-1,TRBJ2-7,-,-,TGTGCCAGCAGTGAAGGGCTAGAGGTATCCTACGAGCAGTACTTC,CASSEGLEVSYEQYF
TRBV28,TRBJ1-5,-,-,TGTGCCAGCAGTTTATTAAGCGTAAATCAGCCCCAGCATTTT,CASSLLSVNQPQHF
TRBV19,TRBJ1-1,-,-,TGTGCCAGTAGTATGTCAGGGTCGAACACTGAAGCTTTCTTT,CASSMSGSNTEAFF
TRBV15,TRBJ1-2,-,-,TGTGCCACCAGCATCCACGAAGGGGCCTATGGCTACACCTTC,CATSIHEGAYGYTF
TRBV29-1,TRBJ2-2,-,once,TGCAGCGTTTTACCTCCGAACACCGGGGAGCTGTTTTTT,CSVLPPNTGELFF
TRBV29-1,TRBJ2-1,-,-,TGCAGCGTTGAGGGACTCTACAATGAGCAGTTCTTC,CSVEGLYNEQFF
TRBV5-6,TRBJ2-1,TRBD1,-,TGTGCCAGCAGCCCGGGGACAGGGGATGAGCAGTTCTTC,CASSPGTGDEQFF
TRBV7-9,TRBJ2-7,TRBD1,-,TGTGCCAGCAGCTTAGGGGAGACAGGGGCGGGCGAGCAGTACTTC,CASSLGETGAGEQYF
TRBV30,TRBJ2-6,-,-,TGTGCCTGGAGTGTTAGGGGTGGGGCCAACGTCCTGACTTTC,CAWSVRGGANVLTF
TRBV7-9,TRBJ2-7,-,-,TGTGCCAGCAGCTTAGGTCGTAGTTACGAGCAGTACTTC,CASSLGRSYEQYF
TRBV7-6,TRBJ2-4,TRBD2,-,TGTGCCAGCAGCCCCGAGGTCGGGGTTCTCGGGAGGCCTGACATTCAGTACTTC,CASSPEVGVLGRPDIQYF
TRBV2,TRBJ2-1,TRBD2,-,TGTGCCAGCAGTGTTGTCGCGACTAGCAGCCATCTCAATGAGCAGTTCTTC,CASSVVATSSHLNEQFF
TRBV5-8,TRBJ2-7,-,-,TGTGCCAGCAGCTTTAGCGTCTCCTACGAGCAGTACTTC,CASSFSVSYEQYF
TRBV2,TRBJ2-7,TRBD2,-,TGTGCCGGGTCGTCGCTAGCGGGAAACGGCGAGCAGTACTTC,CAGSSLAGNGEQYF
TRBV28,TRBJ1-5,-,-,TGTGCCAGCAGAATACAGGGAATCGGCCAGCCCCAGCATTTT,CASRIQGIGQPQHF
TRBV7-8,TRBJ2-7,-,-,TGTGCCACCTCCCCCGGAGAGAACCTGGTGTTCTACGAGCAGTACTTC,CATSPGENLVFYEQYF
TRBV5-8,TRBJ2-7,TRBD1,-,TGTGCCAGCAGCTTGATAGGACAGGGACGTGGTAACGAGCAGTACTTC,CASSLIGQGRGNEQYF
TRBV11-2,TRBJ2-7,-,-,TGTGCCAGCAGCCCAGGACTGACGACGGGGCAGTACTTC,CASSPGLTTGQYF
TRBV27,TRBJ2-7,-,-,TGTGCCAGCAGGGCCGGGCCCCGAGAGGAGTACTTC,CASRAGPREEYF
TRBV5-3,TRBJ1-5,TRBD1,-,TGTGCCAGAAGCTTTCTTAGGGAGGGACAGGGTGAGTTCGGCAATCAGCCCCAGCATTTT,CARSFLREGQGEFGNQPQHF
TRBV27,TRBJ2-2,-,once,TGTGCCAGCAGTTCCACTAGGGAGACCGGGGAGCTGTTTTTT,CASSSTRETGELFF
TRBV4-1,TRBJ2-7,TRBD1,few,TGCGCCAGCAGCCACAGGGGGACCTCCTACGAGCAGTACTTC,CASSHRGTSYEQYF
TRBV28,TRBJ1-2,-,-,TGTGCCAGCAGTTTTCTAACGGAGACAGAGGGCTACACCTTC,CASSFLTETEGYTF
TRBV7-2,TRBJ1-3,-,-,TGTGCCAGCAGCTTTGGAGGGGTGGGTGGAAACACCATATATTTT,CASSFGGVGGNTIYF
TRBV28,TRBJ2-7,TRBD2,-,TGTGCCAGCAGTTTTGCGGGAGATTCCTACGAGCAGTACTTC,CASSFAGDSYEQYF